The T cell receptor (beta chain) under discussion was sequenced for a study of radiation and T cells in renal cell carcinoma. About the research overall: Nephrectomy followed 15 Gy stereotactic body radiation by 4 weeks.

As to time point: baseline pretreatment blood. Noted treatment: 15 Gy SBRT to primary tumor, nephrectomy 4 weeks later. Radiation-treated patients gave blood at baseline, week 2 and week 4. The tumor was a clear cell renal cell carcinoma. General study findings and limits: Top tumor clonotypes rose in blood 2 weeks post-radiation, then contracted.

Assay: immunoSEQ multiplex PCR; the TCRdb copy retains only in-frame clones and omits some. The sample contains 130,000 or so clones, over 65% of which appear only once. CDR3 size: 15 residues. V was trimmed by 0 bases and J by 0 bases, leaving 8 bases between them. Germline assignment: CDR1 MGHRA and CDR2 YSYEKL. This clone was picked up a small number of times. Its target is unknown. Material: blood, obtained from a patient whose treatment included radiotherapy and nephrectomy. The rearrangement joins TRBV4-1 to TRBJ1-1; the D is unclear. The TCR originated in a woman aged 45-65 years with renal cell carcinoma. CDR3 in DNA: TGCGCCAGCAGCCAAGAGCCAGACATGAACACTGAAGCTTTCTTT. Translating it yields CASSQEPDMNTEAFF.